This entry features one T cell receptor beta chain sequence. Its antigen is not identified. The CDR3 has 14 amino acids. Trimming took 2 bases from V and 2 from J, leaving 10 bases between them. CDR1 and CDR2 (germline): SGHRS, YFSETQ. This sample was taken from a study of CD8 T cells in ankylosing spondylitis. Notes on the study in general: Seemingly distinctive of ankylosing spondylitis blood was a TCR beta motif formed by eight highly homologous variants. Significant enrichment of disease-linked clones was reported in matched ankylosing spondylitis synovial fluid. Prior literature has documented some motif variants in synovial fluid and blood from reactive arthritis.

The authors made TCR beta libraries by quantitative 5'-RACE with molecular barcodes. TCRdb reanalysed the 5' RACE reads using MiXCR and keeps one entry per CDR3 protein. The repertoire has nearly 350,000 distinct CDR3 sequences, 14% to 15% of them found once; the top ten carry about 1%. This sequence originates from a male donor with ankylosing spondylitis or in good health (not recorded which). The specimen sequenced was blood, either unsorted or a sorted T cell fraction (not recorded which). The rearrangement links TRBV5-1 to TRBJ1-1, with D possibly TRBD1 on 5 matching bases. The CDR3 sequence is CASSLQDSNTEAFF. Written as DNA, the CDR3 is TGCGCCAGCAGCTTACAGGATTCAAACACTGAAGCTTTCTTT.